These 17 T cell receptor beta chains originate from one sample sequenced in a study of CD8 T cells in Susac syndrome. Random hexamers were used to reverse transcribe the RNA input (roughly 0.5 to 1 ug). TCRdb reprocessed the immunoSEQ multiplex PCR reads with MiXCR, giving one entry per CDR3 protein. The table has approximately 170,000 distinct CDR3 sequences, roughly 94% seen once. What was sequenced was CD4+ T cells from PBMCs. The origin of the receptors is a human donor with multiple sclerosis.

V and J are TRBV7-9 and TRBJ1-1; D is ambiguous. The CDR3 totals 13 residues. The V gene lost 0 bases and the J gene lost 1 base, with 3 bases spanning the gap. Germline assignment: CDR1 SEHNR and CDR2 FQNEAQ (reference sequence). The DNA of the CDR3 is TGTGCCAGCAGCTTAGCCGCGAACACTGAAGCTTTCTTT. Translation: CASSLAANTEAFF.

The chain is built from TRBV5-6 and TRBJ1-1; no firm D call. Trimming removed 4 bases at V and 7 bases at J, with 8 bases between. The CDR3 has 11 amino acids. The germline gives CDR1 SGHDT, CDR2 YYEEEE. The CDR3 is CASSRDIEAFF. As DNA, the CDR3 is TGTGCCAGCAGCCGTGACATTGAAGCTTTCTTT. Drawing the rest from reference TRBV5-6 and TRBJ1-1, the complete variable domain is DAGVTQSPTHLIKTRGQQVTLRCSPKSGHDTVSWYQQALGQGPQFIFQYYEEEERQRGNFPDRFSGHQFPNYSSELNVNALLLGDSALYLCASSRDIEAFFGQGTRLTVV.

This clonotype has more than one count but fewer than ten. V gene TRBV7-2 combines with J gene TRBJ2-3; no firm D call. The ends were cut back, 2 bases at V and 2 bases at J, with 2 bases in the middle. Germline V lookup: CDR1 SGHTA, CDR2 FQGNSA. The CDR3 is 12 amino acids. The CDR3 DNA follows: TGTGCCAGCAGCTTATACACAGATACGCAGTATTTT. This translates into CASSLYTDTQYF.

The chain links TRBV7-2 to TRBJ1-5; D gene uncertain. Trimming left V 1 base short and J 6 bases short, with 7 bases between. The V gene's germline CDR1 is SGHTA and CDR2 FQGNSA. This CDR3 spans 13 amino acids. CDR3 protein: CASSLGPSQPQHF. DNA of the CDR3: TGTGCCAGCAGCTTAGGCCCAAGTCAGCCCCAGCATTTT.

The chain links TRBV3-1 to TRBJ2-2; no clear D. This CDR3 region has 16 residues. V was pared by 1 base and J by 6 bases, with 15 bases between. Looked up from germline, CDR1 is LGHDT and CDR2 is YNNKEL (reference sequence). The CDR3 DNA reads TGTGCCAGCAGCCAAGCCCACGGGCTAGGCGCCGGGGAGCTGTTTTTT. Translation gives CASSQAHGLGAGELFF.

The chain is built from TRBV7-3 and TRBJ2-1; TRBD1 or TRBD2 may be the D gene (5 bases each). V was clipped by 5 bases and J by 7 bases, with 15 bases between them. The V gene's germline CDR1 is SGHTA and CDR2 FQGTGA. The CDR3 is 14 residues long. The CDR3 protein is CASSPSGPQNEQFF. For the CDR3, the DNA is TGTGCCAGCAGCCCCTCGGGACCACAGAATGAGCAGTTCTTC.

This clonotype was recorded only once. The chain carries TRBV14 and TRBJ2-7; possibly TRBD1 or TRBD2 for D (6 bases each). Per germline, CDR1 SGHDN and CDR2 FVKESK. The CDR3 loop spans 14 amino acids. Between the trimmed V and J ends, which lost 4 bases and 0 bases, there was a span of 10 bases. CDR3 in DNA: TGTGCCAGCAGCCTTGGGGGGCACTCCTACGAGCAGTACTTC. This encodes CASSLGGHSYEQYF.

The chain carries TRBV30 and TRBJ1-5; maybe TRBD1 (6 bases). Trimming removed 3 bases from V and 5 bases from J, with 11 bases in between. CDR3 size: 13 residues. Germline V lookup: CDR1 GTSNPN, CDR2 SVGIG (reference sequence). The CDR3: CAWSGTYDQPQHF. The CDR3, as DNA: TGTGCCTGGAGCGGGACATACGATCAGCCCCAGCATTTT. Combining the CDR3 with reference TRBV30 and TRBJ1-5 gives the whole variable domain SQTIHQWPATLVQPVGSPLSLECTVEGTSNPNLYWYRQAAGRGLQLLFYSVGIGQISSEVPQNLSASRPQDRQFILSSKKLLLSDSGFYLCAWSGTYDQPQHFGDGTRLSIL.

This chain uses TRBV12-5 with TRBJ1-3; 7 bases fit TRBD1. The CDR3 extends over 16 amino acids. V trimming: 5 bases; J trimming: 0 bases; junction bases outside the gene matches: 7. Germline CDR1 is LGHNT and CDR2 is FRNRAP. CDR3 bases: TGTGCTAGTGGTGGGCCGGGACAGAGCTCTGGAAACACCATATATTTT. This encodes CASGGPGQSSGNTIYF.

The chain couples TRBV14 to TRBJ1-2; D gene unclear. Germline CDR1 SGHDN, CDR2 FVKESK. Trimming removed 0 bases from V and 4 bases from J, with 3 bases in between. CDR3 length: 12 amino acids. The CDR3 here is CASSQDSYGYTF. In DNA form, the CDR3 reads TGTGCCAGCAGCCAAGACAGCTATGGCTACACCTTC.

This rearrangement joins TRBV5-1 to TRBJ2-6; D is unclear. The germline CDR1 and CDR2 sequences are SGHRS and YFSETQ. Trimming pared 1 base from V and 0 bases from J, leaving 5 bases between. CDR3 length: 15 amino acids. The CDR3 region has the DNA TGCGCCAGCAGCTTGTCCCTCTCTGGGGCCAACGTCCTGACTTTC. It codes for CASSLSLSGANVLTF.

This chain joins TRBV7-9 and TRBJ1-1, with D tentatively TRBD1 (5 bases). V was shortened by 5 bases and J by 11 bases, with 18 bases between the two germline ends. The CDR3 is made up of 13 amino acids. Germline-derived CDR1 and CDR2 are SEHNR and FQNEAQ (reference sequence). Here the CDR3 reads CASSLVLGERAFF. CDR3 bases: TGTGCCAGCAGCCTCGTCTTGGGGGAGAGGGCTTTCTTT.

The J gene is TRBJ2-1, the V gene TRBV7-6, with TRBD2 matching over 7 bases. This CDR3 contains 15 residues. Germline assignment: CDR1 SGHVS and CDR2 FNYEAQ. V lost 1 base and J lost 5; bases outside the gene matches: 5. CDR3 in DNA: TGTGCCAGCAGCTTAGGCCAGCGGGAACACAATGAGCAGTTCTTC. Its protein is CASSLGQREHNEQFF.

CDR3 amino acids: CASKSSGQGPYEQYF. As DNA, the CDR3 is TGTGCCAGCAAGTCTTCGGGACAGGGGCCCTACGAGCAGTACTTC. This chain links TRBV12-3 or TRBV12-4 with TRBJ2-7, with TRBD1 matching 10 bases. Trimming took 7 bases from V and 2 from J; bases not matched to a gene: 8. This CDR3 spans 15 amino acids.

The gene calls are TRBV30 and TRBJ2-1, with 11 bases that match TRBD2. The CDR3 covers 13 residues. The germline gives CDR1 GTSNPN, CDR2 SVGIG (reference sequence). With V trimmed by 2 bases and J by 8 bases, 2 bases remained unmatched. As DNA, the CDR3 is TGTGCCTGGAGTACTAGCGGGAGTCATGAGCAGTTCTTC. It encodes CAWSTSGSHEQFF.

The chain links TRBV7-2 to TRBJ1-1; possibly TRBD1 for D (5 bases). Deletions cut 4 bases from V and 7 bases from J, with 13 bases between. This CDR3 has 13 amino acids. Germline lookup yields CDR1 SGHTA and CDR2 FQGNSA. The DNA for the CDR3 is TGTGCCAGCAGCTCCCGGACGGGACTTGAAGCTTTCTTT. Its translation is CASSSRTGLEAFF.

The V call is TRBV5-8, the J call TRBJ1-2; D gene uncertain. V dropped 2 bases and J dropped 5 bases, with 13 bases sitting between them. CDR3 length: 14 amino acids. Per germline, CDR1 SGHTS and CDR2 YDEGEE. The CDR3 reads CASSLDGRPYGYTF. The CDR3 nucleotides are TGTGCCAGCAGCTTAGATGGACGGCCGTATGGCTACACCTTC.